Sequencing of this T cell receptor (beta chain) was carried out in a study of CD8 T cells in ankylosing spondylitis. The TCR beta libraries were generated through quantitative 5'-RACE incorporating molecular barcodes. TCRdb reanalysed the 5' RACE reads using MiXCR and keeps one entry per CDR3 protein. The table lists roughly 130,000 distinct CDR3 sequences, roughly 7.7% of them singletons. Germline V lookup: CDR1 MNHEY, CDR2 SMNVEV (reference sequence). Between the trimmed V and J ends, which lost 3 bases and 6 bases, there was a span of 14 bases. The CDR3 contains 14 residues. The source of this sequence is a male donor with ankylosing spondylitis. This rearrangement joins TRBV27 to TRBJ2-5, with D perhaps being TRBD1 or TRBD2 (5 bases each). Sequenced material: synovial fluid, either unsorted or a sorted T cell fraction (not recorded which). CDR3 bases: TGTGCCAGCAGTTTTCGGGGACCAAGTCAGACCCAGTACTTC. Amino acid sequence: CASSFRGPSQTQYF.